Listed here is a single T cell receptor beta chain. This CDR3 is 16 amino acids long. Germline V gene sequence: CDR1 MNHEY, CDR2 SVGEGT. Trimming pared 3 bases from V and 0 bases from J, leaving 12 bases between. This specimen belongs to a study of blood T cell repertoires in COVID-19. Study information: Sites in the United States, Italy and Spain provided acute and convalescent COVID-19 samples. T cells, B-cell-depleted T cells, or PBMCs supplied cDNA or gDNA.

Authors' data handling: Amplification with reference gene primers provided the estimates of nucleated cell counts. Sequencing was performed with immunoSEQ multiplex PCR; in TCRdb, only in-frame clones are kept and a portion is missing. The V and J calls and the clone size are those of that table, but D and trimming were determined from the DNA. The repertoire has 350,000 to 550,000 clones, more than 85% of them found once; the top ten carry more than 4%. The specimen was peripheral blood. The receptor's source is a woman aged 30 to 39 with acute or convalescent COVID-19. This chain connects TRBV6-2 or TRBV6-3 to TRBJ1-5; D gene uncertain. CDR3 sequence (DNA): TGTGCCAGCAGTTATGGAGGCCTTTATAGCAATCAGCCCCAGCATTTT. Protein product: CASSYGGLYSNQPQHF.